This T cell receptor beta chain emerged from a study of T cells in Graves' hyperthyroidism and ophthalmopathy. This CDR3 comprises 14 residues. Trimming removed 2 bases at V and 6 bases at J, with 11 bases between. Per the germline V gene, CDR1 is LGHNA and CDR2 is YSLEER. Template material for amplifying TCR beta CDR3 regions consisted of RNA transcripts. TCR CDR3 underwent first-round RT-PCR with the HTBI primer set. TCRdb re-derived calls from the multiplex PCR reads in MiXCR, one entry per CDR3 protein. The data show 540,000 or so distinct CDR3 sequences, more than 45% seen once. This receptor was obtained from an adult woman with Graves' disease, either hyperthyroidism or ophthalmopathy (not recorded which). V and J are TRBV4-3 and TRBJ1-5; D is unclear. Source material: peripheral blood or thyroid tissue (not recorded which). For the CDR3, the DNA is TGCGCCAGCAGCCAAACCGACGGAAGTCAGCCCCAGCATTTT. Translated: CASSQTDGSQPQHF.